This T cell receptor (beta chain) was identified during a study of radiation and T cells in renal cell carcinoma. Notes on this clone: What it recognizes is unknown.

Treatment noted: 15 Gy SBRT to primary tumor, nephrectomy 4 weeks later. TCRdb's copy holds only in-frame clones and misses some; the assay was immunoSEQ multiplex PCR. The table includes about 22,000 clones, around 47% detected once. The CDR3 loop spans 13 amino acids. The germline V and J ends were trimmed by 5 bases and 4 bases, with 11 bases remaining between them. CDR1 is SGHTA and CDR2 is FQGNSA in the germline V gene. Study observations and caveats: Irradiated tumors had higher TCR clonality than control tumors.

The chain is built from TRBV7-2 and TRBJ1-2; D possibly corresponds to TRBD1 (5 bases). The sequencing here drew on tumor tissue, taken from a patient whose treatment included radiotherapy and nephrectomy. This TCR was sampled from a woman aged 50 to 60 with renal cell carcinoma. Here the CDR3 reads CASSRGGAYGYTF. Written as DNA, the CDR3 is TGTGCCAGCAGCCGCGGAGGGGCCTATGGCTACACCTTC.